This T cell receptor (beta chain) came from a study of T cell changes during pregnancy in multiple sclerosis. Here immunoSEQ multiplex PCR was the method, and the copy in TCRdb shows in-frame clones only, minus some. Here the sample spans just over 20,000 clones, over 85% being singletons. In germline, CDR1 is LGHNA, CDR2 YSLEER. The CDR3 length is 15 residues. Trimming took 4 bases from V and 3 from J; bases not matched to a gene: 7. This chain links TRBV4-3 with TRBJ2-3; 7 nucleotides match TRBD2. The sample in question was CD8+ T cells from peripheral blood mononuclear cells, obtained in the second trimester of pregnancy. This sequence was found in a female donor in good health, enrolled as a control in a pregnancy study. The CDR3 sequence: CASSPSGEKTDTQYF. CDR3 in DNA: TGCGCCAGCAGCCCTAGCGGAGAAAAAACAGATACGCAGTATTTT.